This entry describes one TCR beta chain. CDR3 length equals 15 residues. Looked up from germline, CDR1 is SGHNT and CDR2 is YYREEE (reference sequence). V shed 2 bases, J shed 8 bases, and the junction held 10 bases outside the gene matches. Some clones are missing from TCRdb's copy, which holds only in-frame ones; the method was immunoSEQ multiplex PCR. The top ten hold about 0.6% of the sample, which has 35,000 to 40,000 clones, around 89% seen once. The data were taken from a study of T cell changes during pregnancy in multiple sclerosis. This clonotype originated in a female donor with multiple sclerosis, enrolled in a pregnancy study. The sequencing here drew on CD4+ T cells from peripheral blood mononuclear cells, taken in the second trimester of pregnancy. The chain carries TRBV5-4 and TRBJ2-1, with 7 bases identical to TRBD2. In nucleotides, the CDR3 is TGTGCCAGCAGCTTACGGGCTAGCGGAGGGGATGAGCAGTTCTTC. Its protein is CASSLRASGGDEQFF.